The next 11 T cell receptor beta chains were all read from a single sample in a study of cytomegalovirus exposure and HLA in healthy donors listed by TCRdb under 2017. Library construction relied on the immunoSEQ multiplex PCR assay. The multiplex PCR relied on a mix of 60 forward primers for TCR Vbeta segments and 13 reverse primers for TCR Jbeta segments. Imported from immuneACCESS, the table was reduced by TCRdb to in-frame sequences with V and J called. These copies leave out some clones; in studies compared against another copy, an unresolved V gene accounts for under half, and the cause of the remainder is not known. This sample comprises over 150,000 clones, approximately 88% of them detected only once. Of the sample, 0.38% is held by the ten largest clones. Sequenced input: PBMCs. The receptors here all came from a boy between 2 and 15 years old in good health and CMV-seronegative.

This clone was seen only a few times. The chain uses TRBV6-5 and TRBJ1-1, with a weak D call TRBD1 (6 bases). This CDR3 has 14 residues. CDR1 and CDR2 (germline): MNHEY, SVGAGI. V lost 0 bases to trimming and J lost 5 bases, with 10 bases between them. As DNA, the CDR3 is TGTGCCAGCAGTTACTCAAACAGGGAGACTGAAGCTTTCTTT. It encodes CASSYSNRETEAFF.

This clone has just one count. The J gene is TRBJ2-2, the V gene TRBV27; TRBD2 matches 8 bases. The germline CDR1 and CDR2 sequences are MNHEY and SMNVEV (reference sequence). Trimming at V came to 5 bases and at J to 2 bases, leaving 4 bases not matched to a gene. The CDR3 consists of 15 residues. CDR3 sequence: CASSGIAGNTGELFF. The CDR3 region has the DNA TGTGCCAGCAGTGGCATAGCGGGAAACACCGGGGAGCTGTTTTTT.

The V and J genes are TRBV19 and TRBJ2-3; 8 nucleotides match TRBD2. Germline V CDR1 and CDR2: LNHDA, SQIVND (reference sequence). J lost 2 bases, V lost 1 base, and 2 bases had no gene match. The CDR3 has 15 amino acids. The CDR3 DNA sequence: TGTGCCAGTAGTATAGGCGGGAGGTACACAGATACGCAGTATTTT. Translated: CASSIGGRYTDTQYF.

The V and J genes are TRBV11-3 and TRBJ1-1; no definite D call. Trimming stripped 5 bases from V and 0 bases from J, with 7 bases between. This CDR3 region has 13 residues. Per germline, CDR1 SGHNT and CDR2 YENEEA. This CDR3 is CASSPSVNTEAFF. The CDR3 DNA follows: TGTGCCAGCAGCCCGTCTGTGAACACTGAAGCTTTCTTT. Together with reference TRBV11-3 and TRBJ1-1, the CDR3 gives the full variable domain: EAGVVQSPRYKIIEKKQPVAFWCNPISGHNTLYWYLQNLGQGPELLIRYENEEAVDDSQLPKDRFSAERLKGVDSTLKIQPAELGDSAVYLCASSPSVNTEAFFGQGTRLTVV.

In the case of this clone: The identical CDR3 is also encoded by other nucleotide sequences in the sample. The chain uses TRBV2 and TRBJ2-1; 14 bases fit TRBD2. After removal of 8 bases from V and 9 bases from J, the junction contained 9 bases not matched to a gene. The CDR3 is made up of 15 amino acids. The germline gives CDR1 SNHLY, CDR2 FYNNEI. CDR3 nucleotide sequence: TGTGCCAGCCGGCGACTAGCGGGAGGGCCCAGTGAGCAGTTCTTC. This translates into CASRRLAGGPSEQFF.

The rearrangement joins TRBV5-1 to TRBJ2-1; D unclear. V lost 0 bases and J 4 bases, leaving 8 bases between the germline ends. Germline V gene lookup returns CDR1 SGHRS and CDR2 YFSETQ. CDR3 length: 14 residues. This CDR3 reads CASSLENSYNEQFF. For the CDR3, the DNA is TGCGCCAGCAGCTTGGAGAACAGTTACAATGAGCAGTTCTTC.

The CDR3 is CASSNRGANYEQYF. In nucleotides, the CDR3 is TGTGCCAGCAGCAACAGGGGCGCGAACTACGAGCAGTACTTC. This chain joins TRBV28 and TRBJ2-7; 7 bases line up with TRBD1. Germline CDR1 and CDR2: MDHEN and SYDVKM. This CDR3 region has 14 residues. With V trimmed by 6 bases and J by 3 bases, 8 bases remained unmatched.

J is TRBJ2-3 and V is TRBV7-7; TRBD2 is a possible D gene (6 bases). V lost 1 base to trimming and J lost 5 bases, with 16 bases between them. The germline gives CDR1 SSHAT, CDR2 FNYEAQ (reference sequence). The CDR3 length is 16 residues. The CDR3 is CASSLGLGGARDTQYF. For the CDR3, the DNA is TGTGCCAGCAGCTTAGGATTAGGAGGGGCGCGAGATACGCAGTATTTT.

The chain joins TRBV18 to TRBJ2-6; D may be TRBD1 (6 bases). The germline CDR1 and CDR2 sequences are KGHSH and LQKENI. The V and J ends lost 2 bases and 3 bases respectively, with 11 bases between them. This CDR3 comprises 16 residues. For the CDR3, the DNA is TGTGCCAGCTCACCAGGGGGCGCCGGTGGGGCCAACGTCCTGACTTTC. This translates into CASSPGGAGGANVLTF.

This clone was recorded once. The chain couples TRBV28 to TRBJ2-3; a weak D match, TRBD2 (6 bases). V was cut by 5 bases and J by 9 bases, with 18 bases left in between. The CDR3 has 14 amino acids. CDR1 is MDHEN and CDR2 is SYDVKM in the germline V gene. The CDR3, as DNA: TGTGCCAGCAGTACGACCGTCTCGGGAGACACGCAGTATTTT. Translating gives CASSTTVSGDTQYF.

The sample holds one count of this clone. The chain uses TRBV30 and TRBJ2-7; the match to TRBD1 covers 12 bases. This CDR3 region has 20 residues. The V gene end was trimmed by 3 bases and the J gene end by 2 bases; junction bases not matched to a gene: 20. In germline, CDR1 is GTSNPN, CDR2 SVGIG (reference sequence). CDR3 sequence (DNA): TGTGCCTGGAGGTCAATGCTCGGGACAGGGGGCCACAAGTTCGCCTACGAGCAGTACTTC. This codes for CAWRSMLGTGGHKFAYEQYF.